Listed here are 14 T cell receptor beta chains from one sample, sequenced in a study of graft-versus-host responses after intestinal transplantation. Their recognized antigens are unknown. Some clones are missing from TCRdb's copy, which holds only in-frame ones; the method was immunoSEQ multiplex PCR. The sample has tens of thousands of clones, around 92% seen once. This sample comprised unstimulated CD8+ T cells sorted from spleen or lymph node cells, obtained before intestinal transplant. These receptors all stem from a human donor who received an intestinal transplant.

V and J are TRBV10-3 and TRBJ2-2; 7 positions agree with TRBD2. CDR3 length equals 14 residues. Per germline, CDR1 ENHRY and CDR2 SYGVKD. The V segment lost 7 bases and the J segment 4 bases; nucleotides outside the gene matches: 6. The CDR3 DNA reads TGTGCCATCATGAGGGGCGGGGGCACCGGGGAGCTGTTTTTT. As protein: CAIMRGGGTGELFF.

The J gene is TRBJ2-7, the V gene TRBV5-6; TRBD1 aligns across 9 bases. With 4 bases clipped from V and 3 bases from J, the junction kept 5 bases outside the gene matches. The CDR3 is 14 residues long. In germline, CDR1 is SGHDT, CDR2 YYEEEE. CDR3 DNA sequence: TGTGCCAGCAGCCCCGGGACAGGGTTCTACGAGCAGTACTTC. Protein: CASSPGTGFYEQYF.

The chain couples TRBV2 to TRBJ2-3, with 9 bases that match TRBD1. Per germline, CDR1 SNHLY and CDR2 FYNNEI. V dropped 6 bases and J dropped 4; count of bases not matched to a gene: 8. The CDR3 runs 15 residues. CDR3 coding DNA: TGTGCCAGCAGAACAACAGGGGGCAGGTCAGATACGCAGTATTTT. As protein: CASRTTGGRSDTQYF.

This rearrangement joins TRBV18 to TRBJ2-3, with 11 nucleotides matching TRBD1. With V trimmed by 3 bases and J by 0 bases, 2 bases remained unmatched. This CDR3 has 16 residues. CDR1 and CDR2 (germline): KGHSH, LQKENI. DNA for the CDR3: TGTGCCAGCTCACCCAGGGACAGGGGGAGCACAGATACGCAGTATTTT. This translates into CASSPRDRGSTDTQYF.

CDR3 protein: CASSPASGSWYNEQFF. The CDR3, as DNA: TGTGCCAGCAGCCCGGCAAGCGGGAGTTGGTACAATGAGCAGTTCTTC. The chain recombines TRBV9 with TRBJ2-1; 8 bases fit TRBD2. Germline assignment: CDR1 SGDLS and CDR2 YYNGEE. The CDR3 is 16 amino acids. The J segment lost 4 bases and the V segment lost 4 bases, leaving 10 bases of the junction unmatched.

This chain connects TRBV5-1 to TRBJ2-1, with TRBD2 matching over 13 bases. CDR1 SGHRS and CDR2 YFSETQ come from the germline V gene. V gave up 3 bases and J gave up 5 bases; unmatched junction bases: 2. The CDR3 sequence is 15 residues long. The CDR3 sequence is CASSSLAGGDNEQFF. The CDR3 nucleotides read TGCGCCAGCAGCTCACTAGCGGGAGGGGACAATGAGCAGTTCTTC.

The V and J genes are TRBV7-9 and TRBJ2-7, with 13 bases aligning to TRBD2. CDR1 is SEHNR, CDR2 FQNEAQ, per germline (reference sequence). CDR3 size: 14 residues. The V segment lost 5 bases and the J segment 10 bases; nucleotides outside the gene matches: 8. Written as DNA, the CDR3 is TGTGCCAGCAGCATGGGACTAGCGGGATCTGGCCAGTACTTC. This encodes CASSMGLAGSGQYF.

The CDR3 loop reads CASSIPQGGNTEAFF. The CDR3 DNA reads as TGTGCCAGCAGCATCCCTCAGGGGGGAAACACTGAAGCTTTCTTT. The chain carries TRBV5-6 and TRBJ1-1, with TRBD1 matching over 7 bases. Germline values: CDR1 SGHDT, CDR2 YYEEEE. The CDR3 contains 15 residues. Trimming took 4 bases from V and 2 from J; bases not matched to a gene: 8.

The J gene is TRBJ2-3, the V gene TRBV9; maybe TRBD1 (6 bases). The CDR3 extends over 14 amino acids. V lost 0 bases and J lost 4, with 9 bases in between. The germline V gene has CDR1 SGDLS and CDR2 YYNGEE. The CDR3 protein is CASSVDTGSDTQYF. As DNA, the CDR3 is TGTGCCAGCAGCGTAGACACAGGGTCAGATACGCAGTATTTT.

The genes are TRBV7-9 and TRBJ2-7; possible D gene TRBD1, 6 bases. The germline gives CDR1 SEHNR, CDR2 FQNEAQ (reference sequence). V was cut by 4 bases and J by 2 bases, with 18 bases left in between. The CDR3 contains 16 residues. The CDR3 loop reads CASSSQTGLSAYEQYF. The DNA for the CDR3 is TGTGCCAGCAGCTCCCAAACAGGGCTTTCGGCCTACGAGCAGTACTTC.

The rearrangement joins TRBV4-2 to TRBJ2-7, with D tentatively TRBD1 (6 bases). V was shortened by 4 bases and J by 1 base, with 23 bases between the two germline ends. CDR3 length: 18 residues. Germline V CDR1 and CDR2: LGHNA, YNFKEQ. In DNA, the CDR3 is TGTGCCAGCAGCCCGCGAATAGGGCAGGGGAGCCTTTCCTACGAGCAGTACTTC. This sequence encodes CASSPRIGQGSLSYEQYF.

In this sample, this clone turned up once. The V gene is TRBV7-9, the J gene TRBJ1-2, with unresolved D. CDR1 is SEHNR and CDR2 is FQNEAQ in the germline V gene (reference sequence). CDR3 length: 15 residues. The V gene lost 1 base and the J gene lost 4 bases, with 13 bases spanning the gap. Here the CDR3 reads CASSLGGPSVYGYTF. In DNA form, the CDR3 reads TGTGCCAGCAGCTTAGGTGGGCCATCCGTCTATGGCTACACCTTC.

The V and J genes are TRBV4-1 and TRBJ2-7, with D tentatively TRBD2 (5 bases). The germline V and J ends were trimmed by 0 bases and 6 bases, with 12 bases remaining between them. Per germline, CDR1 MGHRA and CDR2 YSYEKL. The CDR3 contains 14 residues. The CDR3 coding sequence is TGCGCCAGCAGCCAAGACCCGACGGGGATCGAGCAGTACTTC. Translation: CASSQDPTGIEQYF.

A word on this clone: Other DNA sequences from this sample encode an identical CDR3 as well. The rearrangement links TRBV7-9 to TRBJ2-7; possibly TRBD1 for D (6 bases). This CDR3 region has 12 residues. Trimming shortened V by 5 bases and J by 5 bases, and 10 bases separated the two germline ends. Germline V gene data show CDR1 as SEHNR and CDR2 as FQNEAQ (reference sequence). CDR3 in DNA: TGTGCCAGCAGCCCCACAGGGAACGAGCAGTACTTC. This gives the protein CASSPTGNEQYF.